This is a list of T cell receptor beta chains from one sample in a study of immune evolution from preneoplasia to lung adenocarcinoma. Repertoires were generated with immunoSEQ multiplex PCR, while TCRdb's copy carries only in-frame clones and drops some. The table includes about 11,000 clones, 76% detected once. The sequenced sample consisted of FFPE normal lung tissue adjacent to the tumor. These receptors were obtained from a person in their sixties with lung adenocarcinoma. Some clones in this sample may be carry-over from other donors' samples. The CDR3 runs from the conserved cysteine through the conserved F or W. Fields, in order: J gene, D gene, V gene, clone size, CDR3 DNA, CDR3 protein. A D gene is named only where the DNA matches it firmly. Some rows mark clone size as missing; the rest say once, few, many or name a class of expanded clone.

j_call: TRBJ2-5
d_call: .
v_call: TRBV7-8
clone_size: once
cdr3_nt: TGTGCCAGCAGCCCCGGACTACAAGAGACCCAGTACTTC
cdr3_aa: CASSPGLQETQYF

j_call: TRBJ1-1
d_call: TRBD1
v_call: TRBV19
clone_size: .
cdr3_nt: TGTGCCAGTTATAAGACAGGGTCCACTGAAGCTTTCTTT
cdr3_aa: CASYKTGSTEAFF

j_call: TRBJ2-7
d_call: TRBD2
v_call: TRBV11-2
clone_size: .
cdr3_nt: TGTGCCAGCAGCCCGGGACTAAGCTGGAGCTACGAGCAGTACTTC
cdr3_aa: CASSPGLSWSYEQYF

j_call: TRBJ2-5
d_call: .
v_call: TRBV5-1
clone_size: once
cdr3_nt: TGCGCCAGCAGCTGGGGGGGCGGCAGCGGCCAAGAGACCCAGTACTTC
cdr3_aa: CASSWGGGSGQETQYF

j_call: TRBJ2-7
d_call: .
v_call: TRBV9
clone_size: .
cdr3_nt: TGTGCCAGCAGCGTAGGGGCCGGGGCCTACGAGCAGTACTTC
cdr3_aa: CASSVGAGAYEQYF

j_call: TRBJ2-7
d_call: .
v_call: TRBV7-9
clone_size: .
cdr3_nt: TGTGCCAGCAGCTTCTCCGACGGGGTCGGGCAGTACTTC
cdr3_aa: CASSFSDGVGQYF

j_call: TRBJ2-5
d_call: TRBD1
v_call: TRBV28
clone_size: .
cdr3_nt: TGTGCCAGCAGACGACAGGGGTGGGAGACCCAGTACTTC
cdr3_aa: CASRRQGWETQYF

j_call: TRBJ1-2
d_call: TRBD1
v_call: TRBV15
clone_size: .
cdr3_nt: TGTGCCACCAGCGGACAGGGGGTTTGGATGTCCTTC
cdr3_aa: CATSGQGVWMSF

j_call: TRBJ2-1
d_call: TRBD1
v_call: TRBV28
clone_size: .
cdr3_nt: TGTGCCAGCAGCCCCTTTGGGACAGGGCGGATTAATGAGCAGTTCTTC
cdr3_aa: CASSPFGTGRINEQFF

j_call: TRBJ1-2
d_call: TRBD1
v_call: TRBV5-1
clone_size: .
cdr3_nt: TGCGCCAGCAGCAGGGGACAGGGGGCGATTGGCTACACCTTC
cdr3_aa: CASSRGQGAIGYTF

j_call: TRBJ2-7
d_call: TRBD2
v_call: TRBV11-3
clone_size: few
cdr3_nt: TGTGCCAGCAGCTTAGATGGTAGCGGGAGGCTGTACTTC
cdr3_aa: CASSLDGSGRLYF

j_call: TRBJ1-4
d_call: .
v_call: TRBV5-1
clone_size: .
cdr3_nt: TGCGCCAGCAGCTTGTTAGGAACTAATGAAAAACTGTTTTTT
cdr3_aa: CASSLLGTNEKLFF